This TCR beta chain was retrieved from a study of shared clonotypes between healthy human individuals. Study observations and caveats: Naive subsets typically showed greater estimated richness than memory subsets.

Per germline, CDR1 MNHEY and CDR2 SMNVEV (reference sequence). The ends lost 4 bases at V and 3 bases at J; junction bases unmatched: 1. The CDR3 consists of 13 residues. Generated by immunoSEQ multiplex PCR, the TCRdb table keeps only in-frame clones and is missing some. The sample records about 2.5 million clones, around 90% being singletons. Concerning this clone itself: Its antigen remains unidentified.

Input material: naive CD4+ T cells from PBMCs. Stated subset: CD45RA+ positively selected. The sequence was collected from a man aged 18 to 30 in good health. Some clones in this sample may be carry-over from other donors' samples. The gene calls are TRBV27 and TRBJ2-7, with 9 nucleotides matching TRBD1. The CDR3 DNA follows: TGTGCCAGCAGTTGGACAGGGGACTACGAGCAGTACTTC. Translating gives CASSWTGDYEQYF.